These T cell receptor beta chains were read from a single sample in a study of identical twins. TCRdb ran MiXCR on the 5' RACE reads and lists one entry per CDR3 protein. Of around 1.7 million distinct CDR3 sequences listed, more than 30% are singletons. The sample taken for sequencing was cord blood. These receptors all stem from a newborn girl in good health. CDR3s include the opening cysteine and the closing phenylalanine or tryptophan. The order of the fields is clone size, J gene, V gene, CDR3 protein. Expanded clones get a size class; other rows say once, few or many, or leave the size out.

>NA|TRBJ2-1|TRBV7-6
CASSLRPASGSNEQFF
>few|TRBJ1-2|TRBV6-1
CASSEGGTGNGYTF
>many|TRBJ1-2|TRBV12-3/TRBV12-4
CASSPEVGYGYTF
>NA|TRBJ2-1|TRBV4-1
CASSQDFGGLPYNEQFF
>NA|TRBJ2-3|TRBV2
CAITRDRSADTQYF
>once|TRBJ2-7|TRBV27
CASSLRVTQGSYEQYF
>few|TRBJ2-1|TRBV4-1
CASSQGPGLAGNEQFF
>NA|TRBJ2-7|TRBV20-1
CSARIGGGEQYF
>NA|TRBJ2-2|TRBV24-1
CATSERGNTGELFF
>few|TRBJ2-7|TRBV4-1
CASSPQRADYEQYF
>few|TRBJ1-5|TRBV6-1
CASSDPTGRRGLRGNQPQHF
>NA|TRBJ1-6|TRBV30
CAWKGGSYNSPLHF
>NA|TRBJ1-1|TRBV12-3/TRBV12-4
CASSLGRVRDTEAFF
>few|TRBJ1-2|TRBV10-3
CAISDVGRNYGYTF
>few|TRBJ1-3|TRBV7-2
CASSLFRGNTIYF
>few|TRBJ2-4|TRBV27
CASSSPGVDPKNIQYF
>NA|TRBJ2-1|TRBV20-1
CSALPSLVNNEQFF
>few|NA|TRBV5-1
CASRHSAGLLGQETQYF
>few|TRBJ1-5|TRBV4-1
CASSRRETGDQPQHF
>NA|TRBJ2-7|TRBV27
CASRLFPGQGSYEQYF
>many|TRBJ2-7|TRBV27
CASSLIRGGYEQYF
>many|TRBJ2-5|TRBV12-3/TRBV12-4
CASSLTGGGETQYF
>few|TRBJ2-7|TRBV10-3
CAISESGGGYEQYF
>NA|TRBJ2-5|TRBV7-8
CASSLKRMSETQYF
>NA|TRBJ2-5|TRBV27
CASRPETGRETQYF
>NA|TRBJ2-3|TRBV20-1
CSARTRAPDTQYF
>few|TRBJ1-5|TRBV6-1
CASSPSERQGAYQPQHF
>NA|TRBJ2-3|TRBV20-1
CSARLYTDTQYF
>few|TRBJ2-4|TRBV11-2
CASSLYPGLLAKNIQYF
>NA|TRBJ2-5|TRBV4-2
CASSQNSRRGRETQYF
>many|TRBJ2-3|TRBV20-1
CSARDLAGGLTDTQYF
>once|TRBJ2-1|TRBV5-1
CASRRQVYNEQFF
>many|TRBJ2-3|TRBV5-1
CASSLLGATDTQYF
>NA|TRBJ2-1|TRBV19
CASSIWTSGGSNEQFF
>NA|TRBJ1-2|TRBV7-2
CASSLVQGVDYGYTF
>NA|TRBJ2-1|TRBV9
CASSPGLDRGEQFF
>few|TRBJ1-5|TRBV20-1
CSAGQGGVYSNQPQHF
>NA|TRBJ1-2|TRBV24-1
CATSGTPPNYGYTF
>few|TRBJ1-5|TRBV20-1
CSARREHF
>many|TRBJ2-1|TRBV20-1
CSASTSGGYNEQFF
>NA|TRBJ2-6|TRBV2
CASSRDASGANVLTF
>few|TRBJ1-1|TRBV21-1
CASSKPTGNTEAFF
>many|TRBJ2-7|TRBV7-9
CASSLLDRPYEQYF
>NA|TRBJ2-3|TRBV5-1
CASSLEASGGGDTQYF
>few|TRBJ2-3|TRBV2
CRWASGESDTQYF
>NA|TRBJ2-7|TRBV20-1
CSADPSYEQYF
>few|TRBJ1-6|TRBV20-1
CSARGAFYNSPLHF
>NA|TRBJ2-5|TRBV12-3/TRBV12-4
CASSPRAGETEYF
>NA|TRBJ2-1|TRBV7-9
CASSLAHLRSSYNEQFF
>NA|TRBJ1-6|TRBV27
CASSLWRQGGNSPPHF
>NA|TRBJ1-5|TRBV20-1
CSARTVTDQPQHF
>NA|TRBJ2-1|TRBV6-2/TRBV6-3
CASSHTRVREQFF